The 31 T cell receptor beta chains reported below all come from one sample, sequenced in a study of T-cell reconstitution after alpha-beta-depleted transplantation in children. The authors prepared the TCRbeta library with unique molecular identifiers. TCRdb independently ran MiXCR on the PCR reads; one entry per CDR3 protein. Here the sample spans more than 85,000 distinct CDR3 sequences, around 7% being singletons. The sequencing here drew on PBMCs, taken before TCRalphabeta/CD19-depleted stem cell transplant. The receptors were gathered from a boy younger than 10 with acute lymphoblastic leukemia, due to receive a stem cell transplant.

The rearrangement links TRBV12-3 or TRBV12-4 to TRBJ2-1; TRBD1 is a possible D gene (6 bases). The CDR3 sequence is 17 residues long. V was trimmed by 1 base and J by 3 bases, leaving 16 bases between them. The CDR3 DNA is TGTGCCAGCAGTTTAGGAAATCCGGGACACAACTACAATGAGCAGTTCTTC. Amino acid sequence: CASSLGNPGHNYNEQFF.

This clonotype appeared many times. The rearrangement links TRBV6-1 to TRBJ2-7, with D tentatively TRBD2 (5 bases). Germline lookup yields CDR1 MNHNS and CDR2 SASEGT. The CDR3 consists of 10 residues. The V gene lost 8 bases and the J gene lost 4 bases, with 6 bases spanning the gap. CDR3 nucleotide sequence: TGTGCCAGCGAGGGATACGAGCAGTACTTC. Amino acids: CASEGYEQYF.

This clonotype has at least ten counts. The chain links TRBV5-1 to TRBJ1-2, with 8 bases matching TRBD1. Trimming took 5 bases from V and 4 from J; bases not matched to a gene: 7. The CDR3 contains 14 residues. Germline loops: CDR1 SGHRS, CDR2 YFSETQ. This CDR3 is CASSPQGAGYGYTF. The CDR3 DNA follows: TGCGCCAGCAGTCCTCAGGGGGCTGGCTATGGCTACACCTTC. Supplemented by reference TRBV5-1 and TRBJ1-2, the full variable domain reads KAGVTQTPRYLIKTRGQQVTLSCSPISGHRSVSWYQQTPGQGLQFLFEYFSETQRNKGNFPGRFSGRQFSNSRSEMNVSTLELGDSALYLCASSPQGAGYGYTFGSGTRLTVV.

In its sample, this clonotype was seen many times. DNA of the CDR3: TGTGCCAGCAGCCTGTACGCTGAAGCTTTCTTT. Protein sequence: CASSLYAEAFF. V and J are TRBV7-9 and TRBJ1-1; D remains ambiguous. The CDR3 runs 11 residues. V lost 5 bases, J lost 6 bases, and 7 bases lay in between. Germline CDR1 SEHNR, CDR2 FQNEAQ (reference sequence).

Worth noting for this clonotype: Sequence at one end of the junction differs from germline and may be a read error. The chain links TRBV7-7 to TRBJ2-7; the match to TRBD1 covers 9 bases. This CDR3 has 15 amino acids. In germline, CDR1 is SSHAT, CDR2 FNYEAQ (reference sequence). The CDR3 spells CASSPDRGSSYEQYF. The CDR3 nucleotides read TGTGCTAGCAGTCCGGACAGGGGCAGCTCCTACGAGCAGTACTTC.

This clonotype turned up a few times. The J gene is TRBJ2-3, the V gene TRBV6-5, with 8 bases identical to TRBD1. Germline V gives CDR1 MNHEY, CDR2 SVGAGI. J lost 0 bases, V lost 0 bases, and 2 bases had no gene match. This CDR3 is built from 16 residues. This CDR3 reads CASSYSGTGSTDTQYF. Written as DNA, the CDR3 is TGTGCCAGCAGTTACTCCGGGACAGGTAGCACAGATACGCAGTATTTT.

DNA of the CDR3: TGTGCCAGCACCGAGGAGGGGGCAGAGGAAAAACTGTTTTTT. It specifies CASTEEGAEEKLFF. This chain joins TRBV25-1 and TRBJ1-4, with TRBD1 identical over 7 bases. The germline CDR1 and CDR2 sequences are MGHDK and SYGVNS. The CDR3 spans 14 residues. With V trimmed by 7 bases and J by 8 bases, 10 bases remained unmatched.

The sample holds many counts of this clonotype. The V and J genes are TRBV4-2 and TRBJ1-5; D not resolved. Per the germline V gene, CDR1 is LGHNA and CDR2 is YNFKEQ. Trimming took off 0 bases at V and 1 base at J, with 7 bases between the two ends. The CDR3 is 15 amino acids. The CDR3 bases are TGTGCCAGCAGCCAAGAGAGTAACAGCAATCAGCCCCAGCATTTT. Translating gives CASSQESNSNQPQHF.

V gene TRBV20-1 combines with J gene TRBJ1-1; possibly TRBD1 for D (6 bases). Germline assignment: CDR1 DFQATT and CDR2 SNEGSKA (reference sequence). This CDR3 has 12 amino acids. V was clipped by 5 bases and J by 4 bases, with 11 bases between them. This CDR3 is CSAHQGRTEAFF. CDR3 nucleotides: TGCAGTGCTCATCAGGGGCGCACTGAAGCTTTCTTT.

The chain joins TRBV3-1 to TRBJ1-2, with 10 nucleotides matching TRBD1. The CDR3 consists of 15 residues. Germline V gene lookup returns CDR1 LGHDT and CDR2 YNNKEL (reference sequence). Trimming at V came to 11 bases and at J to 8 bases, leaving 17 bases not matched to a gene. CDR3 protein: CACTPGQGSPWGYTF. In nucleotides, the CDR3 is TGTGCCTGCACCCCGGGACAGGGGTCCCCTTGGGGCTACACCTTC.

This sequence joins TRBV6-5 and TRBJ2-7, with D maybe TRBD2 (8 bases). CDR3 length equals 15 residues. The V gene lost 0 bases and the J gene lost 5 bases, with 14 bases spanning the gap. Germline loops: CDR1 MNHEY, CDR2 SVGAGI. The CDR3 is CASSYSTGRGDEQYF. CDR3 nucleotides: TGTGCCAGCAGTTACTCGACAGGGCGGGGGGACGAGCAGTACTTC.

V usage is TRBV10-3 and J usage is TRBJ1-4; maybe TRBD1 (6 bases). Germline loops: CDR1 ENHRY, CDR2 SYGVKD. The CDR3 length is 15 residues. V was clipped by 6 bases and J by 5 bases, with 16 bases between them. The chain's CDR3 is CAISSLQGINEKLFF. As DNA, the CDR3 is TGTGCCATCAGCTCCCTACAGGGAATAAATGAAAAACTGTTTTTT.

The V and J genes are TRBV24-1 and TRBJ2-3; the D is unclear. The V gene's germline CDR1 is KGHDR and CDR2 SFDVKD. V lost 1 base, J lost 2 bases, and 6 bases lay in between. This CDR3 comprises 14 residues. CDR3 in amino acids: CATSDFRHTDTQYF. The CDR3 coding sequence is TGTGCCACCAGTGATTTTAGACACACAGATACGCAGTATTTT.

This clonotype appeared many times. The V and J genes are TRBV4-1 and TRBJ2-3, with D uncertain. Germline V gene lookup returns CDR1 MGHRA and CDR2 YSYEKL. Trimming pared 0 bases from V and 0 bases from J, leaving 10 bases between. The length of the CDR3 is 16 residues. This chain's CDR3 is CASSQDGGTSTDTQYF. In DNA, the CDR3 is TGCGCCAGCAGCCAAGATGGCGGTACTAGCACAGATACGCAGTATTTT.

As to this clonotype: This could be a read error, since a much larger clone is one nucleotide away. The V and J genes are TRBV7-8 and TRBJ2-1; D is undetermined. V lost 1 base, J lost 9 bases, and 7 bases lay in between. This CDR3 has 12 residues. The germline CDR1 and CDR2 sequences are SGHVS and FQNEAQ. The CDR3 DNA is TGTGCCAGCAGCTTAGACGATGGTGAGCAGTTCTTC. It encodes CASSLDDGEQFF.

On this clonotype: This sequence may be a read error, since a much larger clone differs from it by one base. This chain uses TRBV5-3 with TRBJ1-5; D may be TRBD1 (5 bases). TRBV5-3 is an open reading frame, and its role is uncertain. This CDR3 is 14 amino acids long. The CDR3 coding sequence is TGTGCCAGCAGCTTCCAGGGAGGGAATCGGCCCCAGCATTTT. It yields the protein CASSFQGGNRPQHF.

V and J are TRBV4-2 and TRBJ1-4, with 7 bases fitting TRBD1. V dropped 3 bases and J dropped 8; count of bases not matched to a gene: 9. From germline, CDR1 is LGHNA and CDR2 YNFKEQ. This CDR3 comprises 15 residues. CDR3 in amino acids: CASSHSQGREEKLFF. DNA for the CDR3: TGTGCCAGCAGCCACTCACAGGGGAGAGAAGAAAAACTGTTTTTT.

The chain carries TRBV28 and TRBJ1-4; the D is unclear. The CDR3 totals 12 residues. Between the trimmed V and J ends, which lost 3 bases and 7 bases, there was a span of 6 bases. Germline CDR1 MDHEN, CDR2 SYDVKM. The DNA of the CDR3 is TGTGCCAGCAGTTTCCGGGGTGAAAAACTGTTTTTT. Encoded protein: CASSFRGEKLFF.

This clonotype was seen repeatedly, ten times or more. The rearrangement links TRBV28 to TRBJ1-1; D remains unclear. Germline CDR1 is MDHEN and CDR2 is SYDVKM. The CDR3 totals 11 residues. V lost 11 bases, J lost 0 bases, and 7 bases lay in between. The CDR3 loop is CAARMNTEAFF. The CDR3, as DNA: TGTGCCGCCAGAATGAACACTGAAGCTTTCTTT.

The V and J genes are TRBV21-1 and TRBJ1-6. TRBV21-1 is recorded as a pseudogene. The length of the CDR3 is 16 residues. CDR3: CASSRRKFSYNSPLHF. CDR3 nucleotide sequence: TGTGCCAGCAGCAGGAGGAAGTTCTCCTATAATTCACCCCTCCACTTT.

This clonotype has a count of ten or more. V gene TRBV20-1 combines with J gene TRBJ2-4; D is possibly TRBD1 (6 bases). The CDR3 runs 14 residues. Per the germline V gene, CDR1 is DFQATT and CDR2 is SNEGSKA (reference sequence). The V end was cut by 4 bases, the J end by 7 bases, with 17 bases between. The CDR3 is CSATPTGMVNIQYF. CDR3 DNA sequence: TGCAGTGCTACCCCTACAGGGATGGTGAACATTCAGTACTTC.

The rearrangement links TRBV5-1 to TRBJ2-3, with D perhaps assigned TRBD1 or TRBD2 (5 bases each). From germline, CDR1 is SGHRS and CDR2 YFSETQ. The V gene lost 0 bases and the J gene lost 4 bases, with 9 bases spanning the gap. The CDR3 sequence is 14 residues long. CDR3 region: CASSLVRGSDTQYF. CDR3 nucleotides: TGCGCCAGCAGCTTGGTTCGGGGCTCAGATACGCAGTATTTT.

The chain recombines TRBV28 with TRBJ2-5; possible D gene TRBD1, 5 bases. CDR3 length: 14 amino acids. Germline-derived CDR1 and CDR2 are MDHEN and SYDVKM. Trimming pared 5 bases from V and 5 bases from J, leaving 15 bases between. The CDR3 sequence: CASSNGRVSETQYF. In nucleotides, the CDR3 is TGTGCCAGCAGTAACGGCAGGGTATCGGAGACCCAGTACTTC.

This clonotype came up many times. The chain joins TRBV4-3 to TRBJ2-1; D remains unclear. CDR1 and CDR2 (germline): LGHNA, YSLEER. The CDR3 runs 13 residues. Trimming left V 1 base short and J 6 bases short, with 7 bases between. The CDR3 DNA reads TGCGCCAGCAGCCAAGTTGGGGTCAATGAGCAGTTCTTC. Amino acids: CASSQVGVNEQFF.

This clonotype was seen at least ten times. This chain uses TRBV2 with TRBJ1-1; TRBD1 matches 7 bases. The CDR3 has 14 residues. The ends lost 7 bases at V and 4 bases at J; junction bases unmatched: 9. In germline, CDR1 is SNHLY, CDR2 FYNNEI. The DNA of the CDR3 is TGTGCCAGCAACAGGGGTCGGTGGGGCACTGAAGCTTTCTTT. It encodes CASNRGRWGTEAFF.

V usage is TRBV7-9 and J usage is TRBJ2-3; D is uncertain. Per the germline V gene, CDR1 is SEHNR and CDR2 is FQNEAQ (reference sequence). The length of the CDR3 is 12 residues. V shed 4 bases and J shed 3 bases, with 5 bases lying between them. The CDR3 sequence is CASSYMTDTQYF. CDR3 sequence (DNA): TGTGCCAGCAGCTATATGACAGATACGCAGTATTTT.

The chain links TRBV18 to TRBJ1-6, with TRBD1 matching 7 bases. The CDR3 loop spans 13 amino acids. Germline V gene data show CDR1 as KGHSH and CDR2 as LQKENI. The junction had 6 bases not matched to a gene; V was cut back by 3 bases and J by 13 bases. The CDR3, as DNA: TGTGCCAGCTCACCGACAGGGTTATGGCCCCTCCACTTT. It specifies CASSPTGLWPLHF.

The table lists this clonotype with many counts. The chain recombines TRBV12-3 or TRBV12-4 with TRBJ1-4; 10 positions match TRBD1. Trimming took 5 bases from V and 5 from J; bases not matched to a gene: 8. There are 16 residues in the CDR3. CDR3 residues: CASSPYGTGANEKLFF. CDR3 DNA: TGTGCCAGCAGTCCGTATGGGACAGGGGCAAATGAAAAACTGTTTTTT.

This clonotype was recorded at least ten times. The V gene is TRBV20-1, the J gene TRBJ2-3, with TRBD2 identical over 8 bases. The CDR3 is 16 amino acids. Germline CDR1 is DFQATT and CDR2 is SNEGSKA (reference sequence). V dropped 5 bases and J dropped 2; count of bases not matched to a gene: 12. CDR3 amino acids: CSAPQRGLDPTDTQYF. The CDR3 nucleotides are TGCAGTGCTCCACAGCGGGGGCTGGACCCCACAGATACGCAGTATTTT.

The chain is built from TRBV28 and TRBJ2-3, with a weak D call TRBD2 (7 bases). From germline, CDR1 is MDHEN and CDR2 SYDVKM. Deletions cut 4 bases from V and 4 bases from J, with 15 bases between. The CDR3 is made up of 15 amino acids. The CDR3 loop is CASSWGGDSADTQYF. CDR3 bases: TGTGCCAGCAGTTGGGGGGGCGATTCGGCAGATACGCAGTATTTT.

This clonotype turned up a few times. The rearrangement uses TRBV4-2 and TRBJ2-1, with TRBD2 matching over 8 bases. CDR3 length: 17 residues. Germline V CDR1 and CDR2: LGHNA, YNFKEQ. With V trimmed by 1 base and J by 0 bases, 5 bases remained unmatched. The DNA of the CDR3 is TGTGCCAGCAGCCAAGTCACCGGGGGGGCCTCCTACAATGAGCAGTTCTTC. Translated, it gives CASSQVTGGASYNEQFF.